This T cell receptor beta chain was recorded in a study of cytomegalovirus exposure and HLA in healthy donors. Worth noting for this clone: What it recognizes is unknown.

This CDR3 is built from 17 residues. Germline values: CDR1 SGDLS, CDR2 YYNGEE. V dropped 3 bases and J dropped 1 base, with 18 bases sitting between them. The PCR used 60 Vbeta and 13 Jbeta primers. This table comes from immunoSEQ multiplex PCR, and its TCRdb copy is limited to in-frame clones, with some not included. The data hold 140,000 to 150,000 clones, with around 82% observed a single time. Broader study findings: Relative to the roughly 700-donor mean, N-insertions were reportedly fewer in an Asian-associated ancestry cluster in a later analysis.

This chain uses TRBV9 with TRBJ2-3; a possible D gene is TRBD1 (5 bases). This receptor was taken from a female donor in good health and CMV-seronegative. The material sequenced was PBMCs. The CDR3 bases are TGTGCCAGCAGCGCCGGTGACAGTGGCCTAGGCACAGATACGCAGTATTTT. This gives the protein CASSAGDSGLGTDTQYF.